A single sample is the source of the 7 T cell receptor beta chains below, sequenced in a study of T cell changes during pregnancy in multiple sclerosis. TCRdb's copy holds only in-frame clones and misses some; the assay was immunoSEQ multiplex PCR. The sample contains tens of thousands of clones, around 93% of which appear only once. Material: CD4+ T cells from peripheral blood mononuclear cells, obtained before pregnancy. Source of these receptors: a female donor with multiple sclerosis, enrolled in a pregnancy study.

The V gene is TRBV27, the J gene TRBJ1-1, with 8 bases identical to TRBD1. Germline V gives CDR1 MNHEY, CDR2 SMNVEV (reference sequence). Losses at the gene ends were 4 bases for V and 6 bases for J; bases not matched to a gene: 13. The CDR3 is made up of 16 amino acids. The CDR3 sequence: CASSSYVGQGGPEAFF. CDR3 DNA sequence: TGTGCCAGCAGTTCCTACGTTGGACAGGGAGGGCCTGAAGCTTTCTTT.

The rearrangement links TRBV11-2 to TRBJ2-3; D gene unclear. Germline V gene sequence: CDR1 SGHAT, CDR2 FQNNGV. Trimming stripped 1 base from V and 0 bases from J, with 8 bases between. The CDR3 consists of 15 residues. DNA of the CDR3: TGTGCCAGCAGCTTAGTAATCTCTAGCACAGATACGCAGTATTTT. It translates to CASSLVISSTDTQYF. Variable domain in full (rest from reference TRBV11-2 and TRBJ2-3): EAGVAQSPRYKIIEKRQSVAFWCNPISGHATLYWYQQILGQGPKLLIQFQNNGVVDDSQLPKDRFSAERLKGVDSTLKIQPAKLEDSAVYLCASSLVISSTDTQYFGPGTRLTVL.

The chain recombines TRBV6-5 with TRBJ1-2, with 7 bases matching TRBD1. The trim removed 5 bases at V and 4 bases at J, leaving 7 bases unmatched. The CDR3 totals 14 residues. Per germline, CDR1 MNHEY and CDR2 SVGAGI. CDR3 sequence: CASSRGQAVYGYTF. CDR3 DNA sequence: TGTGCCAGCAGTCGCGGACAGGCAGTCTATGGCTACACCTTC.

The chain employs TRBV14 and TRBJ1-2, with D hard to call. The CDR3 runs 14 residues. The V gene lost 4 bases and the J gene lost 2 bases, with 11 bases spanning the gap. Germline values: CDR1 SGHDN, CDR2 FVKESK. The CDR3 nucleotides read TGTGCCAGCAGCCCCCGAGGCAACAACTATGGCTACACCTTC. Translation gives CASSPRGNNYGYTF.

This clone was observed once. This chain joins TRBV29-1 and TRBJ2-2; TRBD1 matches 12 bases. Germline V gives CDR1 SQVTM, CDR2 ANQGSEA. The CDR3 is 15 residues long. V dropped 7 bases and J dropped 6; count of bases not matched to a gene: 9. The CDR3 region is CSGGGGQGAAGELFF. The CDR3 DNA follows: TGCAGCGGGGGAGGGGGACAGGGGGCCGCCGGGGAGCTGTTTTTT.

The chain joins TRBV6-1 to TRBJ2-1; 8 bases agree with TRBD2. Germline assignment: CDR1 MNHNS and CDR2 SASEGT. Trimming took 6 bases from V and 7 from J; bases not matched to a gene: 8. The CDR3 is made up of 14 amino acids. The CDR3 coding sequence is TGTGCCAGCAGGGTCGGGGGGGCCATGAATGAGCAGTTCTTC. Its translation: CASRVGGAMNEQFF.

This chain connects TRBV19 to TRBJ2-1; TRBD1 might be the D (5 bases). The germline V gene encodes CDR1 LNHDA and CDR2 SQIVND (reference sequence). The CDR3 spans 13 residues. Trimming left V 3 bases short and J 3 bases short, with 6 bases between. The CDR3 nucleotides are TGTGCCAGTAGTATTAGGGGCTACAATGAGCAGTTCTTC. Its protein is CASSIRGYNEQFF.